Shown below are 2 T cell receptor beta chains from a single sample sequenced in a study of beta chain features in type 1 diabetes. No antigen has been identified for these receptors. Study observations and caveats: All four CD4+ subsets of Type 1 diabetes patients contained TCRB CDR3s that were moderately but significantly shorter.

TCRB transcripts that were expressed got sequenced, as all of the isolated RNA had been reverse transcribed. Using immunoSEQ multiplex PCR, the repertoire was profiled, and TCRdb retains in-frame clones only, with some absent. The data contain 640,000 or so clones, around an eighth of them singletons. The sequenced material came from naive CD4+ T cells from blood. The receptors here all came from a man in his late teens or twenties with type 1 diabetes.

This clone was detected a few times. A read error may account for a junction end that differs from germline. The V gene is TRBV23-1, the J gene TRBJ2-7; 10 bases are shared with TRBD2. TRBV23-1 is recorded as an ORF, its role being uncertain. The CDR3 has 15 amino acids. The CDR3 nucleotides are TGCGCCAGTAGTCGACGAGCGGGGGGGTACTACGAGCAGTACTTC. Its translation is CASSRRAGGYYEQYF.

This clone was seen only a few times. The V and J genes are TRBV6-5 and TRBJ2-1, with TRBD2 identical over 11 bases. The germline V gene encodes CDR1 MNHEY and CDR2 SVGAGI. V was pared by 6 bases and J by 7 bases, with 5 bases of the junction left unmatched. CDR3 size: 14 residues. In DNA form, the CDR3 reads TGTGCCAGCAGCTCTAGCGGGGGGTTTAATGAGCAGTTCTTC. It is translated as CASSSSGGFNEQFF.